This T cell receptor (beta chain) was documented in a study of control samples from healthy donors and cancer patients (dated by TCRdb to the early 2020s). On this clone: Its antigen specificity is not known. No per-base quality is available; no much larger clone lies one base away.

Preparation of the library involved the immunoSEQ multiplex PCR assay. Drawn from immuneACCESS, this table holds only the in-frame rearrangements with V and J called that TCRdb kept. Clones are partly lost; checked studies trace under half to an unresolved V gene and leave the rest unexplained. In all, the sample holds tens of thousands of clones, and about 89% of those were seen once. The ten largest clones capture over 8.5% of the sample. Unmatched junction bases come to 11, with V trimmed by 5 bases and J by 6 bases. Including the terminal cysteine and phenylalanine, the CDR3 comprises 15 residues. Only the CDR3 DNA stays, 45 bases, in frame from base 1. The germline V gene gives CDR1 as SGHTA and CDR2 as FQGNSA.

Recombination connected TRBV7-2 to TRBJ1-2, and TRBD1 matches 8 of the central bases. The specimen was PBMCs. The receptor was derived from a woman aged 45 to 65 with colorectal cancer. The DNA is TGTGCCAGCAGCGCCCATCAGGGGGCCAGGGATGGCTACACCTTC. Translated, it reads CASSAHQGARDGYTF. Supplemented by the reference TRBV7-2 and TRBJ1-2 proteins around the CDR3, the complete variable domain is GAGVSQSPSNKVTEKGKDVELRCDPISGHTALYWYRQSLGQGLEFLIYFQGNSAPDKSGLPSDRFSAERTGGSVSTLTIQRTQQEDSAVYLCASSAHQGARDGYTFGSGTRLTVV.